This section outlines one TCR beta chain sequence together with its context. These data belong to a study of blood T cell repertoires in COVID-19. This CDR3 region has 13 residues. Trimming stripped 0 bases from V and 6 bases from J, with 9 bases between. CDR1 and CDR2 from the germline V gene are MNHEY and SVGAGI. TCRdb keeps only in-frame clones here, not all; method: immunoSEQ multiplex PCR. The sample lists 390,000 or so clones; around 87% were seen once. This chain links TRBV6-5 with TRBJ2-7; tentatively, D is TRBD2 (5 bases). Sequenced sample: peripheral blood. The receptor was derived from a woman in her thirties with COVID-19, enrolled during active disease. The DNA for the CDR3 is TGTGCCAGCAGTTACTCACTAGACTCCGAGCAGTACTTC. Amino acid sequence: CASSYSLDSEQYF.